These 32 T cell receptor beta chains were all obtained from the same sample, sequenced in a study of regulatory T cells in long-lasting Graves disease. Indicated time point: persistent/refractory GD, antithyroid drugs over 5 years with positive TRAb. Isolated PBMC RNA provided the starting material for the TCR library. Construction of the TCR beta libraries employed iRepertoire HTBI primers in conjunction with Arm-PCR of CDR3 regions. From the multiplex PCR reads, TCRdb called clonotypes with MiXCR, one entry per CDR3 protein. The profile shows 400,000 or so distinct CDR3 sequences, less than 25% of them singletons. The sequencing used peripheral blood mononuclear cells (PBMCs), collected when the disease was refractory, from a patient treated with antithyroid drugs. The receptors shown here come from a female donor with Graves disease.

The V gene is TRBV5-1, the J gene TRBJ1-2, with 7 bases aligning to TRBD1. Germline V gives CDR1 SGHRS, CDR2 YFSETQ. This CDR3 spans 16 amino acids. The trim removed 0 bases at V and 2 bases at J, leaving 7 bases unmatched. CDR3: CASSLATGQPNYGYTF. For the CDR3, the DNA is TGCGCCAGCAGCTTGGCTACGGGACAGCCGAACTATGGCTACACCTTC.

This clonotype was counted only a few times. The chain uses TRBV6-5 and TRBJ2-2; D uncertain. The CDR3 length is 14 residues. Germline V gene sequence: CDR1 MNHEY, CDR2 SVGAGI. The V end lost 1 base, the J end lost 2 bases, and 5 bases lay between the germline ends. The CDR3 DNA sequence: TGTGCCAGCAGTTACTTCGAAAACACCGGGGAGCTGTTTTTT. It yields the protein CASSYFENTGELFF.

This clonotype has a handful of counts. The chain carries TRBV3-1 and TRBJ2-5; D may be TRBD1 or TRBD2 (5 bases each). CDR3 size: 15 residues. Between the trimmed V and J ends, which lost 4 bases and 5 bases, there was a span of 17 bases. Germline CDR1 is LGHDT and CDR2 is YNNKEL (reference sequence). This CDR3 is CASSPRDPKGETQYF. Here the CDR3 DNA reads TGTGCCAGCAGCCCCCGGGACCCCAAAGGGGAGACCCAGTACTTC.

The rearrangement joins TRBV7-9 to TRBJ1-1; D gene ambiguous. The CDR3 totals 13 residues. Germline loops: CDR1 SEHNR, CDR2 FQNEAQ (reference sequence). Trimming pared 5 bases from V and 0 bases from J, leaving 7 bases between. CDR3 nucleotides: TGTGCCAGCAGCAGAGCAGTGAACACTGAAGCTTTCTTT. Its protein is CASSRAVNTEAFF.

V is TRBV12-3 or TRBV12-4 and J is TRBJ2-1; D possibly corresponds to TRBD2 (5 bases). V was clipped by 4 bases and J by 9 bases, with 13 bases between them. The CDR3 extends over 13 amino acids. CDR3: CASSSPRGPEQFF. CDR3 bases: TGTGCCAGCAGTTCCCCCCGGGGTCCTGAGCAGTTCTTC.

This clonotype was detected many times. The chain couples TRBV27 to TRBJ1-1; D not resolved. V was clipped by 1 base and J by 5 bases, with 14 bases between them. There are 15 residues in the CDR3. Germline assignment: CDR1 MNHEY and CDR2 SMNVEV (reference sequence). CDR3 amino acids: CASSLYEGSWTEAFF. The CDR3 bases are TGTGCCAGCAGTTTATATGAGGGCTCGTGGACTGAAGCTTTCTTT.

The chain combines TRBV5-1 with TRBJ1-1; 10 bases are shared with TRBD1. J was trimmed by 0 bases and V by 4 bases; bases with no gene match: 3. The germline CDR1 and CDR2 sequences are SGHRS and YFSETQ. The CDR3 has 15 amino acids. CDR3 in DNA: TGCGCCAGCAGCGTCGGGACAGGGGTGAACACTGAAGCTTTCTTT. Amino acid sequence: CASSVGTGVNTEAFF.

As for this clonotype: A much more abundant neighbour one base away suggests this may be a read error. This chain joins TRBV6-1 and TRBJ2-2; tentative D call: TRBD1 (6 bases). The CDR3 spans 16 residues. V was trimmed by 5 bases and J by 6 bases, leaving 19 bases between them. The germline V gene encodes CDR1 MNHNS and CDR2 SASEGT. The CDR3 nucleotides read TGTGCCAGCAGTAATCCGGGACACAGTGACGCCGGGGAGCTGTTTTTT. Its protein product is CASSNPGHSDAGELFF.

This clonotype was recorded a few times. At one end, the junction sequence differs from germline, possibly due to a read error. This sequence joins TRBV7-3 and TRBJ1-2; a weak D match, TRBD1 (6 bases). Germline V gives CDR1 SGHTA, CDR2 FQGTGA. The CDR3 length is 15 residues. The CDR3 spells CASSHGGGQVYGYTF. Written as DNA, the CDR3 is TGCGCCAGCAGCCATGGGGGGGGGCAGGTCTATGGCTACACCTTC.

This clonotype was found a few times. V and J are TRBV5-6 and TRBJ2-7, with TRBD1 as a possible D gene (6 bases). Germline lookup yields CDR1 SGHDT and CDR2 YYEEEE. The CDR3 consists of 17 residues. V lost 0 bases, J lost 0 bases, and 16 bases lay in between. CDR3 region: CASSLEWLQGRSYEQYF. CDR3 in DNA: TGTGCCAGCAGCTTGGAGTGGCTACAGGGACGCTCCTACGAGCAGTACTTC. The full variable domain, in which reference TRBV5-6 and TRBJ2-7 provide the parts outside the CDR3, is DAGVTQSPTHLIKTRGQQVTLRCSPKSGHDTVSWYQQALGQGPQFIFQYYEEEERQRGNFPDRFSGHQFPNYSSELNVNALLLGDSALYLCASSLEWLQGRSYEQYFGPGTRLTVT.

The chain uses TRBV10-3 and TRBJ2-4, with no clear D. Per the germline V gene, CDR1 is ENHRY and CDR2 is SYGVKD. V dropped 8 bases and J dropped 2 bases, with 19 bases sitting between them. The CDR3 length is 16 residues. CDR3 in amino acids: CAIQVEKNRTKNIQYF. Here the CDR3 DNA reads TGTGCCATCCAAGTGGAGAAGAATCGGACCAAAAACATTCAGTACTTC.

This clonotype was detected only a few times. The chain has TRBV4-1 and TRBJ2-7, with TRBD2 identical over 9 bases. The CDR3 has 14 residues. Germline V lookup: CDR1 MGHRA, CDR2 YSYEKL. J was trimmed by 5 bases and V by 4 bases; bases with no gene match: 6. CDR3 sequence (DNA): TGCGCCAGCAGCCCCGGACTAGCGACCCACGAGCAGTACTTC. As protein: CASSPGLATHEQYF.

This clonotype was observed a handful of times. This chain connects TRBV4-3 to TRBJ2-5; 14 bases fit TRBD2. The V gene's germline CDR1 is LGHNA and CDR2 YSLEER. The CDR3 spans 17 residues. Trimming removed 0 bases from V and 4 bases from J; junction bases left unmatched: 4. The CDR3 coding sequence is TGCGCCAGCAGCCAAGATTGGGGGACTAGCGGGAGAGAGACCCAGTACTTC. Protein sequence: CASSQDWGTSGRETQYF.

This clonotype was recorded many times. The chain recombines TRBV30 with TRBJ1-4; 11 bases map to TRBD1. The junction had 7 bases not matched to a gene; V was cut back by 1 base and J by 3 bases. The CDR3 contains 17 residues. Germline lookup yields CDR1 GTSNPN and CDR2 SVGIG (reference sequence). The CDR3 nucleotides are TGTGCCTGGAGTGAGGACAGGGGGCGAAGAGCTAATGAAAAACTGTTTTTT. Protein product: CAWSEDRGRRANEKLFF.

This chain joins TRBV9 and TRBJ1-1, with a possible D match to TRBD1 (5 bases). This CDR3 has 16 amino acids. V was clipped by 4 bases and J by 1 base, with 17 bases between them. Germline-derived CDR1 and CDR2 are SGDLS and YYNGEE. CDR3 amino acids: CASSRGGGSWNTEAFF. Written as DNA, the CDR3 is TGTGCCAGCAGCCGGGGGGGGGGAAGCTGGAACACTGAAGCTTTCTTT.

This clonotype was picked up a small number of times. This sequence joins TRBV6-1 and TRBJ2-7; no clear D gene. The CDR3 runs 12 residues. CDR1 is MNHNS, CDR2 SASEGT, per germline. V was pared by 5 bases and J by 2 bases, with 7 bases between. CDR3 bases: TGTGCCAGCAGTCAAAGACCCTACGAGCAGTACTTC. This encodes CASSQRPYEQYF.

The V call is TRBV12-3 or TRBV12-4, the J call TRBJ2-4; 7 bases fit TRBD1. The CDR3 length is 16 residues. The J segment lost 0 bases and the V segment lost 2 bases, leaving 4 bases of the junction unmatched. CDR3 nucleotide sequence: TGTGCCAGCAGTTTAAGAGGGGACAGAGCCAAAAACATTCAGTACTTC. It codes for CASSLRGDRAKNIQYF.

There are a few counts of this clonotype. The chain is built from TRBV3-1 and TRBJ2-3; 14 bases match TRBD2. Germline-derived CDR1 and CDR2 are LGHDT and YNNKEL (reference sequence). Germline trimming cut 8 bases from V and 3 bases from J; bases unmatched to any gene: 4. The CDR3 covers 15 residues. The CDR3, as DNA: TGTGCCAGCGGTTGGACTAGCGGGAGGACAGATACGCAGTATTTT. This sequence encodes CASGWTSGRTDTQYF.

In its sample, this clonotype was seen a few times. V gene TRBV15 combines with J gene TRBJ1-5, with D unclear. The CDR3 extends over 13 amino acids. Germline V gene data show CDR1 as LNHNV and CDR2 as YYDKDF (reference sequence). Trimming took off 8 bases at V and 4 bases at J, with 12 bases between the two ends. The CDR3 sequence: CATAAAANQPQHF. The CDR3 coding sequence is TGTGCCACCGCGGCTGCAGCTAATCAGCCCCAGCATTTT.

In DNA form, the CDR3 reads TGTGCCAGCAGCCAAGATAGCACCGAGCAGTACTTC. Its protein product is CASSQDSTEQYF. V gene TRBV4-2 combines with J gene TRBJ2-7; D is unresolved. From germline, CDR1 is LGHNA and CDR2 YNFKEQ. The germline V and J ends were trimmed by 0 bases and 6 bases, with 6 bases remaining between them. CDR3 length equals 12 residues.

In its sample, this clonotype was seen many times. An end of the junction does not agree with germline; a read error may underlie this. The chain links TRBV5-1 to TRBJ2-6, with unresolved D. This CDR3 comprises 15 residues. Per the germline V gene, CDR1 is SGHRS and CDR2 is YFSETQ. Here the CDR3 reads CASSLGSSGANVLTF. The CDR3, as DNA: TGTGCCAGCAGTTTAGGCAGCTCTGGGGCCAACGTCCTGACTTTC. Full variable domain (remainder filled in from reference TRBV5-1 and TRBJ2-6): KAGVTQTPRYLIKTRGQQVTLSCSPISGHRSVSWYQQTPGQGLQFLFEYFSETQRNKGNFPGRFSGRQFSNSRSEMNVSTLELGDSALYLCASSLGSSGANVLTFGAGSRLTVL.

This clonotype has only a few counts. The chain couples TRBV5-5 to TRBJ2-1; 8 bases are a match to TRBD2. Germline V gives CDR1 SGHKS, CDR2 YYEKEE (reference sequence). This CDR3 has 18 residues. Trimming removed 0 bases from V and 5 bases from J; junction bases left unmatched: 13. CDR3 in DNA: TGTGCCAGCAGCTTGGGGATAACCGGGACTAGGTTAAACAATGAGCAGTTCTTC. Translated: CASSLGITGTRLNNEQFF.

On this clonotype: A much bigger clone sits one base away, suggesting this may be a read error. The V call is TRBV6-1, the J call TRBJ1-4; the match to TRBD1 covers 9 bases. The germline gives CDR1 MNHNS, CDR2 SASEGT. The CDR3 runs 16 residues. Unmatched junction bases numbered 15, after V lost 8 bases and J lost 8 bases. Here the CDR3 DNA reads TGTGCCAGCTGCCCAGTTCAACAGGGGGCTAGAGAAAAACTGTTTTTT. Encoded protein: CASCPVQQGAREKLFF.

This clonotype occurred many times. The J gene is TRBJ2-2, the V gene TRBV28, with 8 bases matching TRBD2. Trimming removed 5 bases from V and 0 bases from J; junction bases left unmatched: 2. This CDR3 has 15 residues. Looked up from germline, CDR1 is MDHEN and CDR2 is SYDVKM. CDR3 loop: CASSAGLANTGELFF. In DNA form, the CDR3 reads TGTGCCAGCAGTGCGGGACTAGCGAACACCGGGGAGCTGTTTTTT.

With regard to this clonotype: This sequence may be a read error, since a much larger clone differs from it by one base. The chain combines TRBV7-9 with TRBJ2-7; D unclear. Trimming removed 8 bases at V and 7 bases at J, with 18 bases between. Germline CDR1 is SEHNR and CDR2 is FQNEAQ (reference sequence). The CDR3 covers 13 residues. The CDR3 loop reads CASGRTGSTEQYF. CDR3 bases: TGTGCCAGCGGCCGGACCGGAAGCACGGAGCAGTACTTC.

The rearrangement links TRBV20-1 to TRBJ1-5; D not resolved. The V gene lost 4 bases and the J gene lost 4 bases, with 11 bases spanning the gap. The length of the CDR3 is 13 residues. Looked up from germline, CDR1 is DFQATT and CDR2 is SNEGSKA (reference sequence). This CDR3 reads CSAIAEPNQPQHF. For the CDR3, the DNA is TGCAGTGCTATCGCGGAGCCGAATCAGCCCCAGCATTTT.

The chain carries TRBV28 and TRBJ2-2, with no clear D. The germline gives CDR1 MDHEN, CDR2 SYDVKM. V lost 7 bases and J lost 5, with 8 bases in between. The length of the CDR3 is 12 residues. CDR3 protein: CASTSGTGELFF. The CDR3 DNA is TGTGCCAGCACCTCTGGGACCGGGGAGCTGTTTTTT.

This chain joins TRBV20-1 and TRBJ2-7; the match to TRBD2 covers 14 bases. V lost 5 bases and J lost 3; bases outside the gene matches: 3. This CDR3 is built from 14 residues. CDR1 and CDR2 (germline): DFQATT, SNEGSKA (reference sequence). The CDR3 spells CSARGLAGDYEQYF. DNA for the CDR3: TGCAGTGCTCGGGGACTAGCGGGAGACTACGAGCAGTACTTC.

In its sample, this clonotype was seen many times. The chain couples TRBV28 to TRBJ1-5, with D possibly being TRBD1 (6 bases). The germline V gene has CDR1 MDHEN and CDR2 SYDVKM. Trimming took off 6 bases at V and 6 bases at J, with 12 bases between the two ends. This CDR3 spans 13 amino acids. In nucleotides, the CDR3 is TGTGCCAGCAGCACAGGGATAGGTCAGCCCCAGCATTTT. Encoded protein: CASSTGIGQPQHF.

The J gene is TRBJ1-1, the V gene TRBV30, with TRBD1 matching over 9 bases. This CDR3 region has 12 residues. Looked up from germline, CDR1 is GTSNPN and CDR2 is SVGIG (reference sequence). V shed 7 bases, J shed 4 bases, and the junction held 4 bases outside the gene matches. The CDR3 region is CASDRGITEAFF. CDR3 nucleotides: TGTGCCTCGGACAGGGGTATCACTGAAGCTTTCTTT.

Only a few counts were recorded for this clonotype. Possible read error: a much larger clone is one base away. This chain joins TRBV12-3 or TRBV12-4 and TRBJ2-7, with TRBD2 identical over 11 bases. J gave up 6 bases and V 4 bases, and 17 bases lay outside the gene matches. There are 18 residues in the CDR3. The CDR3 bases are TGTGCCAGCAGTTCGGAACTAGCGGGAGCGCCCACCACCGCCGAGCAGTACTTC. Translated: CASSSELAGAPTTAEQYF.

At least ten counts were recorded for this clonotype. This chain uses TRBV12-3 or TRBV12-4 with TRBJ1-5; 11 nucleotides agree with TRBD1. V lost 5 bases to trimming and J lost 1 base; unmatched junction nucleotides: 1. The CDR3 consists of 15 residues. Written as DNA, the CDR3 is TGTGCCAGCAGTCGGGACAGGGGGAGCAATCAGCCCCAGCATTTT. Protein product: CASSRDRGSNQPQHF.